The clone carrying this T cell receptor (beta chain) has more than one count but fewer than ten. The antigen remains unidentified. The source of the sample is a study of T cell repertoires in cytomegalovirus infection. The CDR3 loop spans 15 amino acids. V trimming: 5 bases; J trimming: 3 bases; junction bases outside the gene matches: 9. Germline V gene lookup returns CDR1 SGHTA and CDR2 FQGNSA. TCRdb reanalysed the reads using MiXCR and keeps one entry per CDR3 protein. Of roughly 730,000 distinct CDR3 sequences listed, roughly 36% are singletons. This clonotype was obtained from a human donor in good health (CMV status not recorded). Some clones in this sample may be carry-over from other donors' samples. This sample comprised cultured PBMCs, obtained from culture after CMV antigen stimulation. V gene TRBV7-2 combines with J gene TRBJ2-7, with 8 bases aligning to TRBD1. The CDR3 region is CASSPPGQAFYEQYF. The CDR3 nucleotides read TGTGCCAGCAGCCCACCGGGACAGGCTTTCTACGAGCAGTACTTC.